A single sample gave rise to the 6 T cell receptor beta chains below, sequenced in a study of response to subunit inactivated influenza vaccine. From the RT-PCR reads, TCRdb called clonotypes with MiXCR, one entry per CDR3 protein. This sample has more than 600,000 distinct CDR3 sequences; approximately 17% occur once, and the top ten carry roughly 10%. The sample was PBMCs from blood, taken less than 6 days after vaccination. Receptors originate from a man in his fifties who received an inactivated influenza vaccine.

This clonotype was counted between two and nine times. This rearrangement joins TRBV4-3 to TRBJ2-1, with D perhaps given as TRBD1 or TRBD2 (7 bases each). The ends were cut back, 0 bases at V and 6 bases at J, with 18 bases in the middle. The V gene's germline CDR1 is LGHNA and CDR2 YSLEER. This CDR3 region has 17 residues. In nucleotides, the CDR3 is TGCGCCAGCAGCCAAGATTACAGGGGAGGGGGCGGCAATGAGCAGTTCTTC. Residues: CASSQDYRGGGGNEQFF.

V gene TRBV7-2 combines with J gene TRBJ1-6; tentative D call: TRBD1 (5 bases). Germline V lookup: CDR1 SGHTA, CDR2 FQGNSA. V lost 7 bases to trimming and J lost 8 bases, with 18 bases between them. This CDR3 has 15 residues. DNA of the CDR3: TGTGCCAGCACCTTCAGGGACCCCGGCTATTCACCCCTCCACTTT. It encodes CASTFRDPGYSPLHF.

This clonotype was counted a few times. V and J are TRBV20-1 and TRBJ1-5, with D possibly TRBD1 on 5 matching bases. Deletions cut 0 bases from V and 8 bases from J, with 8 bases between. The CDR3 has 12 amino acids. CDR1 DFQATT and CDR2 SNEGSKA come from the germline V gene (reference sequence). The DNA of the CDR3 is TGCAGTGCTAGAGAGGGGGGAAAGCCCCAGCATTTT. It codes for CSAREGGKPQHF.

This clonotype was recorded a few times. The chain has TRBV20-1 and TRBJ2-5; TRBD2 is a possible D gene (5 bases). Looked up from germline, CDR1 is DFQATT and CDR2 is SNEGSKA (reference sequence). The V and J ends lost 3 bases and 1 base respectively, with 9 bases between them. The CDR3 sequence is 13 residues long. CDR3 amino acids: CSASKTIQETQYF. In DNA form, the CDR3 reads TGCAGTGCTAGTAAGACTATCCAAGAGACCCAGTACTTC.

This chain links TRBV10-3 with TRBJ1-1; a weak D match, TRBD1 (5 bases). The CDR3 consists of 14 residues. Germline V CDR1 and CDR2: ENHRY, SYGVKD. V was cut by 7 bases and J by 0 bases, with 12 bases left in between. CDR3 region: CAITPTAMNTEAFF. The CDR3 DNA reads as TGTGCCATCACCCCGACAGCGATGAACACTGAAGCTTTCTTT.

A few counts support this clonotype. This chain connects TRBV6-2 or TRBV6-3 to TRBJ2-7; 8 positions agree with TRBD2. Germline CDR1 and CDR2: MNHEY and SVGEGT. The CDR3 consists of 13 residues. With V trimmed by 7 bases and J by 4 bases, 6 bases remained unmatched. CDR3 DNA: TGTGCCAGCACCACGGGAGGGATATACGAGCAGTACTTC. It encodes CASTTGGIYEQYF.